These T cell receptor beta chains were read from a single sample in a study of blood T cell repertoires in COVID-19. The table came from immunoSEQ multiplex PCR; TCRdb's copy has only in-frame clones and leaves some out. The sample holds about 400,000 clones, around 86% seen once. The sample taken for sequencing was peripheral blood. These receptors all stem from a woman aged 25 to 39 with active or convalescent COVID-19. CDR3s include the opening cysteine and the closing phenylalanine or tryptophan. The order of the fields is D gene, V gene, J gene, clone size, CDR3 length, CDR3 DNA, CDR3 protein. The D gene is left open where the match is weak. Rows may omit the clone size; those that give it use once, few, many or a size class.

d_call: -; v_call: TRBV6-5; j_call: TRBJ1-3; clone_size: few; cdr3_length: 11; cdr3_nt: TGTGCCGGAGGACAGTTAAACACCATATATTTT; cdr3_aa: CAGGQLNTIYF
d_call: -; v_call: TRBV5-1; j_call: TRBJ1-5; clone_size: -; cdr3_length: 15; cdr3_nt: TGCGCCAGCAGCTCCTCGGGGGGAATCAATCAGCCCCAGCATTTT; cdr3_aa: CASSSSGGINQPQHF
d_call: -; v_call: TRBV2; j_call: TRBJ1-2; clone_size: -; cdr3_length: 14; cdr3_nt: TGTGCCAGCAGCGGTTTGAGGGCGGACTATGGCTACACCTTC; cdr3_aa: CASSGLRADYGYTF
d_call: TRBD1; v_call: TRBV5-4; j_call: TRBJ2-7; clone_size: -; cdr3_length: 15; cdr3_nt: TGTGCCAGCAGCTCCCGACAGGGCAGCTCCTACGAGCAGTACTTC; cdr3_aa: CASSSRQGSSYEQYF
d_call: TRBD1; v_call: TRBV6-5; j_call: TRBJ1-5; clone_size: -; cdr3_length: 12; cdr3_nt: TGTGCCAGCGGGACAGGCAATCAGCCCCAGCATTTT; cdr3_aa: CASGTGNQPQHF
d_call: -; v_call: TRBV11-3; j_call: TRBJ2-7; clone_size: once; cdr3_length: 12; cdr3_nt: TGTGCCAGCAGTATGGATCGGGGAGAGCAGTACTTC; cdr3_aa: CASSMDRGEQYF
d_call: TRBD2; v_call: TRBV4-1; j_call: TRBJ2-5; clone_size: once; cdr3_length: 15; cdr3_nt: TGCGCCAGCAGCCGAGGACTAGCGGGACAAGAGACCCAGTACTTC; cdr3_aa: CASSRGLAGQETQYF
d_call: -; v_call: TRBV3-1/TRBV3-2; j_call: TRBJ2-3; clone_size: -; cdr3_length: 15; cdr3_nt: TGTGCCAGCAGCCAAGTGGCAGGGGCGGGGGACGCGCAGTATTTT; cdr3_aa: CASSQVAGAGDAQYF
d_call: -; v_call: TRBV5-1; j_call: TRBJ2-1; clone_size: -; cdr3_length: 13; cdr3_nt: TGCGCCAGCAGCTTGTCCAGTAACAATGAGCAGTTCTTC; cdr3_aa: CASSLSSNNEQFF
d_call: TRBD1; v_call: TRBV4-1; j_call: TRBJ1-2; clone_size: -; cdr3_length: 17; cdr3_nt: TGCGCCAGCAGCCAATATACCGACAGGGCTCCTTACTATGGCTACACCTTC; cdr3_aa: CASSQYTDRAPYYGYTF
d_call: -; v_call: TRBV19; j_call: TRBJ1-5; clone_size: -; cdr3_length: 17; cdr3_nt: TGTGCCAGTAGTATAGATCGGACCGTGGAGGAGAATCAGCCCCAGCATTTT; cdr3_aa: CASSIDRTVEENQPQHF
d_call: TRBD1; v_call: TRBV19; j_call: TRBJ2-5; clone_size: -; cdr3_length: 16; cdr3_nt: TGTGCCAGTAGCCAAAGAACGACAGGGTACCAAGAGACCCAGTACTTC; cdr3_aa: CASSQRTTGYQETQYF
d_call: TRBD2; v_call: TRBV6-2/TRBV6-3; j_call: TRBJ2-3; clone_size: once; cdr3_length: 18; cdr3_nt: TGTGCCAGCAGTTACCCGAGTAGACTAGCGGGAGTCACAGATACGCAGTATTTT; cdr3_aa: CASSYPSRLAGVTDTQYF
d_call: TRBD2; v_call: TRBV5-4; j_call: TRBJ2-3; clone_size: -; cdr3_length: 16; cdr3_nt: TGTGCCAGCAGCTCCTCTAGCGGGGTGAGCACAGATACGCAGTATTTT; cdr3_aa: CASSSSSGVSTDTQYF
d_call: TRBD1; v_call: TRBV5-1; j_call: TRBJ1-2; clone_size: -; cdr3_length: 16; cdr3_nt: TGCGCCAGCAGCTTGCGCCCAGGGGGCGCGGGCTATGGCTACACCTTC; cdr3_aa: CASSLRPGGAGYGYTF
d_call: TRBD1; v_call: TRBV6-5; j_call: TRBJ2-7; clone_size: -; cdr3_length: 15; cdr3_nt: TGTGCCAGCAGTCAACCGGGACAGGGGTCTTACGAGCAGTACTTC; cdr3_aa: CASSQPGQGSYEQYF
d_call: TRBD1; v_call: TRBV13; j_call: TRBJ1-6; clone_size: -; cdr3_length: 21; cdr3_nt: TGTGCCAGCAGCTTAGCCCCGGACAGGGTTTCCGATGGGTCCTATAATTCACCCCTCCACTTT; cdr3_aa: CASSLAPDRVSDGSYNSPLHF
d_call: -; v_call: TRBV2; j_call: TRBJ1-2; clone_size: -; cdr3_length: 11; cdr3_nt: TGTGCCAGCAGGGCTGACACTGGCTACACCTTC; cdr3_aa: CASRADTGYTF
d_call: -; v_call: TRBV4-1; j_call: TRBJ1-1; clone_size: -; cdr3_length: 15; cdr3_nt: TGCGCCAGCAGCCAAGTTCCAGGGGCGAACACTGAAGCTTTCTTT; cdr3_aa: CASSQVPGANTEAFF
d_call: TRBD1; v_call: TRBV3-1/TRBV3-2; j_call: TRBJ1-1; clone_size: -; cdr3_length: 16; cdr3_nt: TGTGCCAGCAGCGTCCAGGGGGCGGTAATGAACACTGAAGCTTTCTTT; cdr3_aa: CASSVQGAVMNTEAFF
d_call: TRBD1; v_call: TRBV15; j_call: TRBJ1-2; clone_size: -; cdr3_length: 14; cdr3_nt: TGTGCCACCAGCCACAGGGGGCGCGACTATGGCTACACCTTC; cdr3_aa: CATSHRGRDYGYTF
d_call: TRBD1; v_call: TRBV28; j_call: TRBJ1-1; clone_size: -; cdr3_length: 16; cdr3_nt: TGTGCCAGCAACGACCGATTCCGGGACAGCTACACTGAAGCTTTCTTT; cdr3_aa: CASNDRFRDSYTEAFF
d_call: -; v_call: TRBV30; j_call: TRBJ1-1; clone_size: -; cdr3_length: 16; cdr3_nt: TGTGCCTGGAAGAATGATTGGCAGGATATAAACACTGAAGCTTTCTTT; cdr3_aa: CAWKNDWQDINTEAFF
d_call: -; v_call: TRBV11-3; j_call: TRBJ2-1; clone_size: -; cdr3_length: 16; cdr3_nt: TGTGCCAGCAGCTTAGATGGGGGCAGGGGCCAGGATGAGCAGTTCTTC; cdr3_aa: CASSLDGGRGQDEQFF
d_call: -; v_call: TRBV14; j_call: TRBJ1-2; clone_size: -; cdr3_length: 12; cdr3_nt: TGTGCCAGCAGCCAAGATCTTTGGGCCTACTCCTTC; cdr3_aa: CASSQDLWAYSF
d_call: -; v_call: TRBV6-4; j_call: TRBJ1-1; clone_size: -; cdr3_length: 18; cdr3_nt: TGTGCCAGCAGTGACCAACTCATCACCTCCTACCGGAACACTGAAGCTTTCTTT; cdr3_aa: CASSDQLITSYRNTEAFF
d_call: -; v_call: TRBV19; j_call: TRBJ1-3; clone_size: -; cdr3_length: 13; cdr3_nt: TGTGCCAGCGGGCTACAGGGTGTAAACACCATATATTTT; cdr3_aa: CASGLQGVNTIYF
d_call: TRBD2; v_call: TRBV5-4; j_call: TRBJ2-5; clone_size: -; cdr3_length: 16; cdr3_nt: TGTGCCAGCAGCTTTGGACTAGCGGGGTTACAAGAGACCCAGTACTTC; cdr3_aa: CASSFGLAGLQETQYF
d_call: TRBD1; v_call: TRBV10-3; j_call: TRBJ1-4; clone_size: -; cdr3_length: 13; cdr3_nt: TGTGCCACCCGACAGGGAACTAATGAAAAACTGTTTTTT; cdr3_aa: CATRQGTNEKLFF
d_call: -; v_call: TRBV7-8; j_call: TRBJ1-1; clone_size: -; cdr3_length: 13; cdr3_nt: TGTGCCAGCAGCTCGCAGGGTATGTCTGAAGCTTTCTTT; cdr3_aa: CASSSQGMSEAFF
d_call: -; v_call: TRBV4-1; j_call: TRBJ2-7; clone_size: -; cdr3_length: 13; cdr3_nt: TGCGCCAGCAGCCAACAGAGGGACTACGAGCAGTACTTC; cdr3_aa: CASSQQRDYEQYF
d_call: -; v_call: TRBV6-5; j_call: TRBJ1-5; clone_size: -; cdr3_length: 15; cdr3_nt: TGTGCCAGTCAGGGTAGGCAGGTTCACAATCAGCCCCAGCATTTT; cdr3_aa: CASQGRQVHNQPQHF
d_call: TRBD1; v_call: TRBV2; j_call: TRBJ2-7; clone_size: -; cdr3_length: 16; cdr3_nt: TGTGCCAGCAGTGATGGGGCGTGGGACAGGCCCTACGAGCAGTACTTC; cdr3_aa: CASSDGAWDRPYEQYF
d_call: -; v_call: TRBV19; j_call: TRBJ1-5; clone_size: -; cdr3_length: 15; cdr3_nt: TGTGCCAGTAGTATCCCGGACAGTATAACGCAGCCCCAGCATTTT; cdr3_aa: CASSIPDSITQPQHF
d_call: -; v_call: TRBV5-4; j_call: TRBJ2-7; clone_size: -; cdr3_length: 14; cdr3_nt: TGTGCCAGCAGCTTGGAGGCGGGCCGCTACGAGCAGTACTTC; cdr3_aa: CASSLEAGRYEQYF
d_call: -; v_call: TRBV12-3/TRBV12-4; j_call: TRBJ1-6; clone_size: -; cdr3_length: 12; cdr3_nt: TGTGCCAGCAGTTTCGGGGATTCACCCCTCCACTTT; cdr3_aa: CASSFGDSPLHF
d_call: TRBD2; v_call: TRBV7-9; j_call: TRBJ2-1; clone_size: -; cdr3_length: 16; cdr3_nt: TGTGCCAGCAGCTACGGACTAGCGGGGCGTTACAATGAGCAGTTCTTC; cdr3_aa: CASSYGLAGRYNEQFF
d_call: -; v_call: TRBV5-5; j_call: TRBJ2-7; clone_size: -; cdr3_length: 15; cdr3_nt: TGTGCCAGCAGCTTGTGGACGGGACTGCTATACGAGCAGTACTTC; cdr3_aa: CASSLWTGLLYEQYF
d_call: TRBD2; v_call: TRBV2; j_call: TRBJ2-3; clone_size: few; cdr3_length: 15; cdr3_nt: TGTGCCAGCAGTGAACTAGCGGGGGGCACAGATACGCAGTATTTT; cdr3_aa: CASSELAGGTDTQYF
d_call: -; v_call: TRBV3-1/TRBV3-2; j_call: TRBJ1-3; clone_size: -; cdr3_length: 18; cdr3_nt: TGTGCCAGCAGCCAAGATAGAAGGAAGGGGGTGGCGGGAAACACCATATATTTT; cdr3_aa: CASSQDRRKGVAGNTIYF
d_call: -; v_call: TRBV5-1; j_call: TRBJ1-1; clone_size: -; cdr3_length: 15; cdr3_nt: TGCGCCAGCAGCTTGCGTGTGTCAGGGGTGACTGAAGCTTTCTTT; cdr3_aa: CASSLRVSGVTEAFF
d_call: -; v_call: TRBV18; j_call: TRBJ2-3; clone_size: -; cdr3_length: 12; cdr3_nt: TGTGCCAGCTCACCTTACACAGATACGCAGTATTTT; cdr3_aa: CASSPYTDTQYF
d_call: -; v_call: TRBV5-1; j_call: TRBJ2-3; clone_size: -; cdr3_length: 18; cdr3_nt: TGCGCCAGCAGCTGGAATGATATTAGCAGCGGTAGCACAGATACGCAGTATTTT; cdr3_aa: CASSWNDISSGSTDTQYF
d_call: -; v_call: TRBV2; j_call: TRBJ1-3; clone_size: few; cdr3_length: 13; cdr3_nt: TGTGCCAGCAGTGTCTCTGCTGGAAACACCATATATTTT; cdr3_aa: CASSVSAGNTIYF
d_call: TRBD2; v_call: TRBV3-1/TRBV3-2; j_call: TRBJ2-1; clone_size: -; cdr3_length: 17; cdr3_nt: TGTGCCAGCAGCCAAGATCCTCGGCGGGGGGGATACAATGAGCAGTTCTTC; cdr3_aa: CASSQDPRRGGYNEQFF
d_call: -; v_call: TRBV2; j_call: TRBJ2-3; clone_size: -; cdr3_length: 15; cdr3_nt: TGTGCCAGCAGTAAACGGACAGTTAGCACAGATACGCAGTATTTT; cdr3_aa: CASSKRTVSTDTQYF
d_call: -; v_call: TRBV10-2; j_call: TRBJ1-2; clone_size: -; cdr3_length: 13; cdr3_nt: TGCGCCAGCAGTGAGCAGGGGTTATATGGCTACACCTTC; cdr3_aa: CASSEQGLYGYTF
d_call: -; v_call: TRBV20-1; j_call: TRBJ2-1; clone_size: -; cdr3_length: 14; cdr3_nt: TGCAGTGCTAGTTTCCCCGGGGTTTACAATGAGCAGTTCTTC; cdr3_aa: CSASFPGVYNEQFF
d_call: -; v_call: TRBV21-1; j_call: TRBJ1-2; clone_size: -; cdr3_length: 14; cdr3_nt: TGTGCCAGCAGCATATACAGGGGTAACTATGGCTACACCTTC; cdr3_aa: CASSIYRGNYGYTF
d_call: TRBD2; v_call: TRBV5-8; j_call: TRBJ2-7; clone_size: -; cdr3_length: 15; cdr3_nt: TGTGCCAGCAGCTTGGCGGGGGGGCCTCGAGGCGAGCAGTACTTC; cdr3_aa: CASSLAGGPRGEQYF
d_call: -; v_call: TRBV6-4; j_call: TRBJ1-6; clone_size: -; cdr3_length: 14; cdr3_nt: TGCGCCGAGGGTGAATGGACCTCAGGTTCACCCCTCCACTTT; cdr3_aa: CAEGEWTSGSPLHF
d_call: -; v_call: TRBV9; j_call: TRBJ1-4; clone_size: -; cdr3_length: 14; cdr3_nt: TGTGCCAGCAGCGCATCCGGGGGAAATGAAAAACTGTTTTTT; cdr3_aa: CASSASGGNEKLFF
d_call: TRBD2; v_call: TRBV2; j_call: TRBJ2-1; clone_size: -; cdr3_length: 16; cdr3_nt: TGTGCCAGCAGTGGAAGAACTAGCGGGGGGAGCGGGGAGCAGTTCTTC; cdr3_aa: CASSGRTSGGSGEQFF
d_call: TRBD1; v_call: TRBV5-5; j_call: TRBJ2-2; clone_size: -; cdr3_length: 16; cdr3_nt: TGTGCCAGCAGCTTCCCAGACAGGGATTCTTCCGGGGAGCTGTTTTTT; cdr3_aa: CASSFPDRDSSGELFF
d_call: TRBD1; v_call: TRBV2; j_call: TRBJ1-1; clone_size: -; cdr3_length: 15; cdr3_nt: TGTGCCAGCAGGCAGGGGGCAGACACCCTTCATGAAGCTTTCTTT; cdr3_aa: CASRQGADTLHEAFF